The TCR beta chain under discussion was sequenced for a study of tumor-infiltrating lymphocytes in primary liver carcinoma. Study background: Samples produced roughly 3.65 to 8 million productive TCRbeta reads, comparable across tissue types. The study's findings and limits: Found in all five tumor regions were only about 7.5-25% of top clones. Less overlap was seen in tumor-adjacent and tumor-blood pairs than in tumor region pairs. A significantly higher top-250-clone fraction was recorded for tumors than for blood (p = 0.039).

In germline, CDR1 is SGHAT, CDR2 FQNNGV. The CDR3 spans 12 residues. Turning to this clonotype: Its antigen is unknown. The junction departs from the called germline gene at one end, perhaps through a read error.

TCR beta cDNA was reverse-transcribed from roughly 520 ng of total RNA. The reaction used a constant-region primer and ProtoScript II reverse transcriptase. Libraries covering TCR beta were generated through three nested multiplex PCR rounds (using a slightly modified ARM-PCR). It was with TRBV1-TRBV30 forward primers and a C-beta reverse primer that the first two PCR rounds were run, at about 10 cycles each. TCRdb analysed the multiplex PCR reads with MiXCR anew, one entry per CDR3 protein. The sample yields 44,000 or so distinct CDR3 sequences, about two thirds seen once. The study co-extracted DNA and RNA from about 19-30 mg of unsorted bulk tissue.

This TCR came from a middle-aged man with primary liver carcinoma and hepatitis B virus infection. The V gene is TRBV11-2, the J gene TRBJ2-2; unclear D gene. What was sequenced was liver tumor tissue from sampling region 5. Stated subset: tumor region T5, tumor centre. CDR3 sequence (DNA): TGTGCCTGCAGAACAAACACAGGGGAGCTGTTTTTT. Translation gives CACRTNTGELFF.